This T cell receptor (beta chain) was retrieved from a study of blood T cell repertoires in COVID-19. Study context: Samples representing acute and convalescent COVID-19 were sourced from the United States, Italy and Spain.

Using immunoSEQ multiplex PCR, the repertoire was profiled, and TCRdb retains in-frame clones only, with some absent. This sample has about 250,000 clones, with roughly 80% found just once. The CDR3 has 14 amino acids. Germline assignment: CDR1 SGHRS and CDR2 YFSETQ. V was pared by 2 bases and J by 7 bases, with 2 bases of the junction left unmatched. J is TRBJ1-6 and V is TRBV5-1, with TRBD1 matching 8 bases. The TCR originated in a man of 80 years or more with acute or convalescent COVID-19. Sequencing was performed on peripheral blood. The CDR3 here is CASSLSGGNSPLHF. In DNA, the CDR3 is TGCGCCAGCAGCTTATCAGGGGGCAATTCACCCCTCCACTTT.